A single sample is the source of the 27 T cell receptor beta chains below, sequenced in a study of T cell changes during pregnancy in multiple sclerosis. Sequencing used immunoSEQ multiplex PCR; TCRdb keeps in-frame clones, though not all of them. The sample records tens of thousands of clones, roughly 88% being singletons. Sequenced here: peripheral blood, sampled in the first trimester of pregnancy. All receptors derive from a female donor in good health, enrolled as a control in a pregnancy study.

A single count supports this clone. The gene calls are TRBV5-3 and TRBJ2-7; D might be TRBD2 (6 bases). TRBV5-3 is identified as an open reading frame with a role that is uncertain. With 3 bases removed from V and 3 bases from J, the gap between germline ends came to 16 bases. The CDR3 loop spans 15 amino acids. The DNA for the CDR3 is TGTGCCAGAAGCTGGGACTCCCACGTTGGCTACGAGCAGTACTTC. Translating it yields CARSWDSHVGYEQYF.

The chain links TRBV6-5 to TRBJ2-1; 10 bases map to TRBD2. V lost 7 bases, J lost 10 bases, and 13 bases stayed unmatched. Germline CDR1 MNHEY, CDR2 SVGAGI. The CDR3 is made up of 15 amino acids. CDR3 nucleotides: TGTGCCAGCAACAGTCTAGCGGGAGAGGGAAGGGAGCAGTTCTTC. Its protein is CASNSLAGEGREQFF.

The J gene is TRBJ2-7, the V gene TRBV27; possible D gene TRBD1, 6 bases. The germline V gene has CDR1 MNHEY and CDR2 SMNVEV (reference sequence). V was shortened by 8 bases and J by 2 bases, with 13 bases between the two germline ends. The CDR3 contains 13 residues. The chain's CDR3 is CASPGTFTYEQYF. CDR3 DNA sequence: TGTGCCAGCCCGGGGACATTTACCTACGAGCAGTACTTC.

The V gene is TRBV6-1, the J gene TRBJ2-1; 10 bases fit TRBD2. The CDR3 length is 15 residues. Unmatched junction bases numbered 5, after V lost 1 base and J lost 8 bases. The V gene's germline CDR1 is MNHNS and CDR2 SASEGT. CDR3 nucleotides: TGTGCCAGCAGTGAAGGGAGCGGGGGGGCTGATGAGCAGTTCTTC. Amino acids: CASSEGSGGADEQFF.

J is TRBJ1-3 and V is TRBV14; D ambiguous. Trimming took 1 base from V and 2 from J, leaving 12 bases between them. The CDR3 spans 16 residues. Per the germline V gene, CDR1 is SGHDN and CDR2 is FVKESK. The CDR3 reads CASSQGLGGPGNTIYF. The CDR3 DNA sequence: TGTGCCAGCAGCCAAGGTCTTGGAGGTCCTGGAAACACCATATATTTT.

CDR3: CASSIDPQGTDTQYF. DNA for the CDR3: TGTGCCAGTAGTATAGATCCTCAGGGAACAGATACGCAGTATTTT. The rearrangement links TRBV19 to TRBJ2-3; perhaps TRBD1 as D (5 bases). The CDR3 sequence is 15 residues long. Looked up from germline, CDR1 is LNHDA and CDR2 is SQIVND (reference sequence). Trimming shortened V by 0 bases and J by 3 bases, and 10 bases separated the two germline ends.

The chain couples TRBV9 to TRBJ1-2; D gene uncertain. Germline lookup yields CDR1 SGDLS and CDR2 YYNGEE. V lost 0 bases and J lost 2, with 8 bases in between. There are 14 residues in the CDR3. This CDR3 reads CASSVGEGNYGYTF. The CDR3 bases are TGTGCCAGCAGCGTAGGAGAGGGCAACTATGGCTACACCTTC.

The V call is TRBV11-3, the J call TRBJ1-1, with 7 bases matching TRBD1. There are 16 residues in the CDR3. Looked up from germline, CDR1 is SGHNT and CDR2 is YENEEA. The V gene end was trimmed by 0 bases and the J gene end by 5 bases; junction bases not matched to a gene: 9. The CDR3 reads CASSLEVPGGWTEAFF. CDR3 in DNA: TGTGCCAGCAGCTTAGAAGTACCAGGGGGTTGGACTGAAGCTTTCTTT.

The chain uses TRBV5-5 and TRBJ1-1; 8 bases are shared with TRBD1. This CDR3 region has 15 residues. The germline CDR1 and CDR2 sequences are SGHKS and YYEKEE (reference sequence). Trimming took 5 bases from V and 5 from J; bases not matched to a gene: 11. CDR3 region: CASRRTGKGGTEAFF. The CDR3 DNA reads TGTGCCAGCAGGAGGACAGGGAAGGGGGGTACTGAAGCTTTCTTT.

The rearrangement uses TRBV23-1 and TRBJ2-2, with TRBD1 identical over 11 bases. TRBV23-1 is an open reading frame whose function is uncertain. Unmatched junction bases numbered 7, after V lost 6 bases and J lost 7 bases. The CDR3 length is 15 residues. The CDR3 DNA is TGCGCCAGCAGGCCGGACAGGGGGCGTATCGGGGAGCTGTTTTTT. Amino acids: CASRPDRGRIGELFF.

V usage is TRBV6-4 and J usage is TRBJ1-1, with a weak D call TRBD1 (6 bases). V lost 3 bases and J 2 bases, leaving 10 bases between the germline ends. The germline CDR1 and CDR2 sequences are MRHNA and SNTAGT. The CDR3 is 14 amino acids. The CDR3 reads CASSEGAENTEAFF. In nucleotides, the CDR3 is TGTGCCAGCAGTGAGGGGGCGGAAAACACTGAAGCTTTCTTT.

The chain carries TRBV2 and TRBJ2-5, with 8 bases matching TRBD1. The DNA end is more similar to TRBJ2-7, so the J call may be wrong. In germline, CDR1 is SNHLY, CDR2 FYNNEI. The CDR3 extends over 13 amino acids. CDR3 in amino acids: CASSPRTGNEQYF. In DNA, the CDR3 is TGTGCCAGCAGTCCCCGGACAGGGAACGAGCAGTACTTC.

The chain recombines TRBV19 with TRBJ1-2, with TRBD1 matching over 8 bases. V was pared by 3 bases and J by 5 bases, with 5 bases of the junction left unmatched. CDR1 and CDR2 (germline): LNHDA, SQIVND (reference sequence). This CDR3 spans 14 amino acids. The CDR3 region is CASSIDRGVYGYTF. CDR3 in DNA: TGTGCCAGTAGTATTGACAGGGGTGTTTATGGCTACACCTTC.

The chain links TRBV4-2 to TRBJ2-3; TRBD2 matches 8 bases. Germline-derived CDR1 and CDR2 are LGHNA and YNFKEQ. Trimming removed 0 bases from V and 6 bases from J; junction bases left unmatched: 8. This CDR3 spans 16 amino acids. CDR3 DNA sequence: TGTGCCAGCAGCCAAGAGAGGACGGGAGGGGCCGATACGCAGTATTTT. It encodes CASSQERTGGADTQYF.

This rearrangement joins TRBV19 to TRBJ1-5, with no clear D. The ends were cut back, 10 bases at V and 0 bases at J, with 7 bases in the middle. This CDR3 is 12 amino acids long. CDR1 and CDR2 from the germline V gene are LNHDA and SQIVND (reference sequence). The CDR3 sequence is CATRYSNQPQHF. In DNA form, the CDR3 reads TGTGCCACACGGTATAGCAATCAGCCCCAGCATTTT.

The gene calls are TRBV28 and TRBJ1-4; D perhaps matches TRBD1 (6 bases). The CDR3 has 13 amino acids. V lost 8 bases to trimming and J lost 7 bases, with 14 bases between them. CDR1 is MDHEN, CDR2 SYDVKM, per germline. CDR3 loop: CASGDTGSEKLFF. The CDR3 nucleotides read TGTGCCAGCGGGGACACAGGGAGTGAAAAACTGTTTTTT.

The rearrangement links TRBV6-5 to TRBJ1-2; D unresolved. Trimming removed 5 bases from V and 4 bases from J, with 11 bases in between. The germline gives CDR1 MNHEY, CDR2 SVGAGI. CDR3 length: 13 residues. The CDR3 DNA follows: TGTGCCAGCAGTCCCACCGACACCTATGGCTACACCTTC. Protein product: CASSPTDTYGYTF.

This chain uses TRBV6-5 with TRBJ1-1; tentative D call: TRBD1 (6 bases). V shed 6 bases and J shed 8 bases, with 16 bases lying between them. Germline CDR1 MNHEY, CDR2 SVGAGI. The CDR3 is 13 residues long. The CDR3 coding sequence is TGTGCCAGCAGCCGTGGGGGGGCAGTCGAAGCTTTCTTT. Its translation: CASSRGGAVEAFF.

The chain uses TRBV5-1 and TRBJ2-7; the match to TRBD2 covers 8 bases. Germline V gene data show CDR1 as SGHRS and CDR2 as YFSETQ. Germline trimming cut 4 bases from V and 3 bases from J; bases unmatched to any gene: 15. The CDR3 consists of 17 residues. In DNA, the CDR3 is TGCGCCAGCAGCATCTCTAGCGGGCCGAGCATTTACTACGAGCAGTACTTC. Encoded protein: CASSISSGPSIYYEQYF.

The rearrangement joins TRBV28 to TRBJ2-1, with 12 bases that match TRBD1. CDR1 and CDR2 (germline): MDHEN, SYDVKM. The CDR3 extends over 17 amino acids. J lost 7 bases, V lost 3 bases, and 10 bases had no gene match. The CDR3 DNA is TGTGCCAGCAGTTTGGAGGGCGGGGACAGGGGGCTTAATGAGCAGTTCTTC. The encoded protein is CASSLEGGDRGLNEQFF. Full variable domain (rest looked up from reference TRBV28 and TRBJ2-1): DVKVTQSSRYLVKRTGEKVFLECVQDMDHENMFWYRQDPGLGLRLIYFSYDVKMKEKGDIPEGYSVSREKKERFSLILESASTNQTSMYLCASSLEGGDRGLNEQFFGPGTRLTVL.

The genes are TRBV10-3 and TRBJ1-1, with a tentative D call TRBD1 (5 bases). This CDR3 spans 13 amino acids. V dropped 2 bases and J dropped 3 bases, with 7 bases sitting between them. Per germline, CDR1 ENHRY and CDR2 SYGVKD. CDR3 in amino acids: CAISEGGDTEAFF. The CDR3 DNA is TGTGCCATCAGTGAGGGAGGGGACACTGAAGCTTTCTTT.

The rearrangement joins TRBV27 to TRBJ1-2; a weak D match, TRBD1 (6 bases). The germline V gene encodes CDR1 MNHEY and CDR2 SMNVEV (reference sequence). The CDR3 runs 12 residues. CDR3 sequence reads: CSSGGPRYGYTF. DNA of the CDR3: TGTTCTTCTGGGGGCCCGCGGTATGGCTACACCTTC.

This rearrangement joins TRBV13 to TRBJ1-1; D not resolved. Germline CDR1 reads PRHDT; CDR2 reads FYEKMQ (reference sequence). This CDR3 is built from 14 residues. V was shortened by 3 bases and J by 1 base, with 9 bases between the two germline ends. The CDR3 nucleotides are TGTGCCAGCAGCTTGGAGGGCGAGAACACTGAAGCTTTCTTT. Its protein is CASSLEGENTEAFF. Filled out from reference TRBV13 and TRBJ1-1, the complete variable domain reads AAGVIQSPRHLIKEKRETATLKCYPIPRHDTVYWYQQGPGQDPQFLISFYEKMQSDKGSIPDRFSAQQFSDYHSELNMSSLELGDSALYFCASSLEGENTEAFFGQGTRLTVV.

V is TRBV4-2 and J is TRBJ2-7; D not certain. This CDR3 is built from 13 residues. Germline V CDR1 and CDR2: LGHNA, YNFKEQ. V lost 1 base and J 4 bases, leaving 8 bases between the germline ends. In nucleotides, the CDR3 is TGTGCCAGCAGCCAAGGGGCCGATTACGAGCAGTACTTC. Its translation is CASSQGADYEQYF.

The V call is TRBV4-3, the J call TRBJ2-1; 11 nucleotides line up with TRBD2. Germline values: CDR1 LGHNA, CDR2 YSLEER. The CDR3 loop spans 17 amino acids. V shed 1 base, J shed 6 bases, and the junction held 8 bases outside the gene matches. In DNA form, the CDR3 reads TGCGCCAGCAGCCAAGGTAGCGGGGGGGCCTTATTCAATGAGCAGTTCTTC. Translated, it gives CASSQGSGGALFNEQFF.

The V gene is TRBV5-1, the J gene TRBJ1-3, with a weak D call TRBD1 (5 bases). The CDR3 is 14 residues long. CDR1 is SGHRS, CDR2 YFSETQ, per germline. V shed 7 bases and J shed 1 base, with 12 bases lying between them. For the CDR3, the DNA is TGCGCCAGCTCCGGCGGGGGGTCTGGAAACACCATATATTTT. Amino acids: CASSGGGSGNTIYF.

The rearrangement links TRBV7-9 to TRBJ2-1; D perhaps matches TRBD2 (6 bases). The germline CDR1 and CDR2 sequences are SEHNR and FQNEAQ (reference sequence). Trimming removed 5 bases from V and 2 bases from J, with 16 bases in between. CDR3 length: 16 residues. CDR3 amino acids: CASSPVGGRTYNEQFF. The CDR3 DNA is TGTGCCAGCAGCCCCGTAGGAGGGCGAACCTACAATGAGCAGTTCTTC.